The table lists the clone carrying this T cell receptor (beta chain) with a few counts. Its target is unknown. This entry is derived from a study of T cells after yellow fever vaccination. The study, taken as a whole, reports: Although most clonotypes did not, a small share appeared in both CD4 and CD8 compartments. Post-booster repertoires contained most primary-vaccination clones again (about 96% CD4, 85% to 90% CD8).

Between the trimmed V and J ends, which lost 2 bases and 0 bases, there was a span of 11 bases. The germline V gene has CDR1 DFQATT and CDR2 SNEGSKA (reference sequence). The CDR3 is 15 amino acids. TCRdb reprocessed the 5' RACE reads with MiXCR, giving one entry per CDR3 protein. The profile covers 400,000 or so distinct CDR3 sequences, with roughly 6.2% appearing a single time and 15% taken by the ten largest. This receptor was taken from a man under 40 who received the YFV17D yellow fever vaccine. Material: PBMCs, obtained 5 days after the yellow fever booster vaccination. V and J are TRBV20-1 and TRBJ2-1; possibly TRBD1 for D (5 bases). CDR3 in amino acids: CSARFRASSYNEQFF. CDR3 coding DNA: TGCAGTGCTAGATTCAGGGCAAGCTCCTACAATGAGCAGTTCTTC.